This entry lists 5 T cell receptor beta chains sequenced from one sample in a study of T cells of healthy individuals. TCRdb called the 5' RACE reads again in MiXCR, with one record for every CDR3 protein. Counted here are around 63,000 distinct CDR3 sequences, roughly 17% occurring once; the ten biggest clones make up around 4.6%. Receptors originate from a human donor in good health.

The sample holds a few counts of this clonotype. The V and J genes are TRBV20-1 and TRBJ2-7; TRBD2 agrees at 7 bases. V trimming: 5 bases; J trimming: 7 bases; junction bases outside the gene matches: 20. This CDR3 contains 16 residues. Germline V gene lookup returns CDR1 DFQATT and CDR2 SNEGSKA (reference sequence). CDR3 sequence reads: CSAPPPSGGLVGEQYF. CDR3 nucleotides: TGCAGTGCTCCGCCTCCTTCGGGGGGACTCGTAGGGGAGCAGTACTTC.

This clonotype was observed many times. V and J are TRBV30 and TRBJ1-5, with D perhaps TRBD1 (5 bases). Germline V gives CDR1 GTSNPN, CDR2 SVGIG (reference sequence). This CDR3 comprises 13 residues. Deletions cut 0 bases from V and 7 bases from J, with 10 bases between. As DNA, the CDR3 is TGTGCCTGGAGTGTACCCGGGGCCCAGCCCCAGCATTTT. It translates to CAWSVPGAQPQHF.

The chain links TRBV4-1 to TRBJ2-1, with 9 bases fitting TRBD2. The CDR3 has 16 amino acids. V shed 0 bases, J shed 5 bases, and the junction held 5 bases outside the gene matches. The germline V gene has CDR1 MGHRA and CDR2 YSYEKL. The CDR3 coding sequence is TGCGCCAGCAGCCAAGATTTCGCTAGCGGGGACAATGAGCAGTTCTTC. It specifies CASSQDFASGDNEQFF.

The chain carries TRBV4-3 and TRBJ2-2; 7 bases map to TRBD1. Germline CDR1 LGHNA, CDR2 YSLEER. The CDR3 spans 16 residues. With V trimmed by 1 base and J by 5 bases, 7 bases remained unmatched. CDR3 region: CASSQGEGGATGELFF. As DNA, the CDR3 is TGCGCCAGCAGCCAAGGGGAAGGGGGCGCGACCGGGGAGCTGTTTTTT.

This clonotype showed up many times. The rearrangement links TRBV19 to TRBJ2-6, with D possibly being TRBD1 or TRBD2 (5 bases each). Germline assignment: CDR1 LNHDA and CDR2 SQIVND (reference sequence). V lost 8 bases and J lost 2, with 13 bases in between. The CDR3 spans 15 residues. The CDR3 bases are TGTGCCAGTGGGCAGGGAGTGCCTGGGGCCAACGTCCTGACTTTC. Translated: CASGQGVPGANVLTF.